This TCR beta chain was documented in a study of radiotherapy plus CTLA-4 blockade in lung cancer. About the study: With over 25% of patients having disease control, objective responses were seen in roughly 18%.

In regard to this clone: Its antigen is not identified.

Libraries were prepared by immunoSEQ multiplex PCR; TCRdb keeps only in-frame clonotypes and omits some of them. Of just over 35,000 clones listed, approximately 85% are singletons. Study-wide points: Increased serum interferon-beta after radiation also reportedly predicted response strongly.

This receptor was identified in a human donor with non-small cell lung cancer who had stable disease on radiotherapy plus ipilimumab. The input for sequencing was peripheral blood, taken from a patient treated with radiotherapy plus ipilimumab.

CDR3 nucleotides: TGTGCCTGGAGTAGCATCCCGAACACTGAAGCTTTCTTT. Translating gives CAWSSIPNTEAFF. The chain uses TRBV30 and TRBJ1-1; D gene unclear. CDR3 length: 13 residues. The ends were cut back, 2 bases at V and 1 base at J, with 8 bases in the middle. Per germline, CDR1 GTSNPN and CDR2 SVGIG (reference sequence).